One sample yielded the 21 T cell receptor beta chains listed below, sequenced in a study of T cell responses to AZD1222 COVID-19 vaccine. Generated by immunoSEQ multiplex PCR, the TCRdb table keeps only in-frame clones and is missing some. The table includes 100,000 to 150,000 clones, around 85% detected once. Source: peripheral blood, taken 28 days after the second AZD1222 dose. The receptor set was obtained from an adult who received the AZD1222 COVID-19 vaccine.

The chain combines TRBV5-6 with TRBJ1-1, with D hard to call. V was trimmed by 7 bases and J by 11 bases, leaving 21 bases between them. The length of the CDR3 is 13 residues. Germline V gene data show CDR1 as SGHDT and CDR2 as YYEEEE. This CDR3 is CASLQPPDGAAFF. The CDR3 nucleotides read TGTGCCAGCCTGCAACCCCCCGACGGCGCGGCTTTCTTT. Using reference TRBV5-6 and TRBJ1-1 for the parts outside the CDR3, the full variable domain is DAGVTQSPTHLIKTRGQQVTLRCSPKSGHDTVSWYQQALGQGPQFIFQYYEEEERQRGNFPDRFSGHQFPNYSSELNVNALLLGDSALYLCASLQPPDGAAFFGQGTRLTVV.

The gene calls are TRBV28 and TRBJ1-1; D is unresolved. This CDR3 region has 12 residues. Germline values: CDR1 MDHEN, CDR2 SYDVKM. Trimming stripped 6 bases from V and 4 bases from J, with 9 bases between. This CDR3 is CASRRGPTEAFF. CDR3 bases: TGTGCCAGCAGGAGAGGGCCCACTGAAGCTTTCTTT.

The chain links TRBV10-1 to TRBJ1-1; 7 bases are a match to TRBD1. Germline CDR1 and CDR2: WNHNN and SYGVQD (reference sequence). J gave up 2 bases and V 2 bases, and 23 bases lay outside the gene matches. This CDR3 comprises 21 residues. Here the CDR3 DNA reads TGCGCCAGCAGTGAGCCGAACCAACACATAAACAGGGGAAGGGGAAACACTGAAGCTTTCTTT. This encodes CASSEPNQHINRGRGNTEAFF.

This chain connects TRBV19 to TRBJ2-3, with D unresolved. This CDR3 comprises 15 residues. Trimming pared 3 bases from V and 0 bases from J, leaving 10 bases between. CDR1 and CDR2 (germline): LNHDA, SQIVND (reference sequence). The CDR3 region has the DNA TGTGCCAGTAGTATTCTCCTCTCTAGCACAGATACGCAGTATTTT. It codes for CASSILLSSTDTQYF.

Regarding this clone: A read error is possible here, since a much larger clone lies one base away. The chain carries TRBV6-5 and TRBJ1-6, with 9 bases aligning to TRBD1. The CDR3 runs 15 residues. The V and J ends lost 4 bases and 8 bases, in that order; junction bases with no gene match: 6. Germline CDR1 is MNHEY and CDR2 is SVGAGI. CDR3 residues: CASSLGQGDDSPLHF. The CDR3 nucleotides read TGTGCCAGCAGTTTGGGACAGGGCGACGATTCACCCCTCCACTTT.

CDR3 loop: CASSYQGSWANVLTF. In nucleotides, the CDR3 is TGTGCCAGCAGTTACCAGGGGAGCTGGGCCAACGTCCTGACTTTC. The rearrangement uses TRBV28 and TRBJ2-6, with D maybe TRBD1 (6 bases). The CDR3 is 15 residues long. CDR1 MDHEN and CDR2 SYDVKM come from the germline V gene. Trimming stripped 4 bases from V and 5 bases from J, with 12 bases between. Looking up the rest from reference TRBV28 and TRBJ2-6 gives the full variable domain: DVKVTQSSRYLVKRTGEKVFLECVQDMDHENMFWYRQDPGLGLRLIYFSYDVKMKEKGDIPEGYSVSREKKERFSLILESASTNQTSMYLCASSYQGSWANVLTFGAGSRLTVL.

This sequence joins TRBV27 and TRBJ1-2; 7 positions match TRBD1. The ends lost 0 bases at V and 8 bases at J; junction bases unmatched: 6. The CDR3 spans 14 residues. Germline CDR1 MNHEY, CDR2 SMNVEV (reference sequence). DNA of the CDR3: TGTGCCAGCAGTTTATCAGGGGGCGCGAGGGGCTACACCTTC. Its translation is CASSLSGGARGYTF.

The chain links TRBV28 to TRBJ1-5; 10 bases agree with TRBD1. The J segment lost 7 bases and the V segment lost 2 bases, leaving 11 bases of the junction unmatched. Looked up from germline, CDR1 is MDHEN and CDR2 is SYDVKM. This CDR3 is built from 17 residues. This CDR3 is CASSLVTGTGVGQPQHF. The CDR3 DNA reads TGTGCCAGCAGTTTAGTTACAGGGACAGGGGTAGGGCAGCCCCAGCATTTT.

V usage is TRBV19 and J usage is TRBJ2-7, with 8 bases lining up with TRBD1. The CDR3 covers 14 residues. The trim removed 1 base at V and 6 bases at J, leaving 5 bases unmatched. Germline V CDR1 and CDR2: LNHDA, SQIVND (reference sequence). Written as DNA, the CDR3 is TGTGCCAGTAGTATAGCACAGGGGGAACTCGAGCAGTACTTC. It is translated as CASSIAQGELEQYF.

The genes are TRBV16 and TRBJ1-2; D remains ambiguous. V was cut by 2 bases and J by 1 base, with 5 bases left in between. There are 13 residues in the CDR3. Germline V gene data show CDR1 as KGHSY and CDR2 as FQNENV. The chain's CDR3 is CASSQKRNYGYTF. CDR3 coding DNA: TGTGCCAGCAGCCAAAAGCGTAACTATGGCTACACCTTC.

The V call is TRBV12-3 or TRBV12-4, the J call TRBJ1-2; maybe TRBD1 (5 bases). With 3 bases removed from V and 7 bases from J, the gap between germline ends came to 9 bases. The CDR3 has 12 residues. The CDR3 region is CASSFSGGGYTF. The CDR3 bases are TGTGCCAGCAGTTTCTCGGGGGGTGGCTACACCTTC.

The chain joins TRBV7-2 to TRBJ2-3; TRBD2 agrees at 7 bases. This CDR3 is built from 14 residues. Germline V gene lookup returns CDR1 SGHTA and CDR2 FQGNSA. Trimming cost V 3 bases and J 7 bases; bases outside gene matches: 7. CDR3 coding DNA: TGTGCCAGCAGCTTGGAGGGGACTACTAATACGCAGTATTTT. Translated: CASSLEGTTNTQYF.

The chain combines TRBV4-2 with TRBJ1-1; D gene uncertain. The CDR3 covers 12 residues. Trimming pared 3 bases from V and 1 base from J, leaving 3 bases between. Germline CDR1 and CDR2: LGHNA and YNFKEQ. The CDR3 loop reads CASSHQNTEAFF. CDR3 DNA sequence: TGTGCCAGCAGCCATCAGAACACTGAAGCTTTCTTT.

This clone was counted between two and nine times. The chain joins TRBV4-1 to TRBJ1-5; D is undetermined. Trimming cost V 1 base and J 2 bases, with 9 bases left between them. CDR3 length: 15 residues. Germline V CDR1 and CDR2: MGHRA, YSYEKL. The CDR3 spells CASSQGILGNQPQHF. CDR3 bases: TGCGCCAGCAGCCAAGGGATCCTGGGCAATCAGCCCCAGCATTTT.

This chain connects TRBV6-5 to TRBJ2-3, with a tentative D call TRBD2 (5 bases). CDR1 and CDR2 from the germline V gene are MNHEY and SVGAGI. The CDR3 extends over 13 amino acids. V lost 5 bases and J lost 3, with 9 bases in between. The CDR3 is CASSTGNTDTQYF. CDR3 DNA sequence: TGTGCCAGCAGTACCGGGAATACAGATACGCAGTATTTT.

This sequence joins TRBV13 and TRBJ2-7; TRBD1 matches 11 bases. Germline values: CDR1 PRHDT, CDR2 FYEKMQ (reference sequence). V gave up 4 bases and J gave up 3 bases; unmatched junction bases: 2. CDR3 length equals 14 residues. The CDR3: CASSSGQGDYEQYF. CDR3 nucleotide sequence: TGTGCCAGCAGCTCGGGACAGGGGGACTACGAGCAGTACTTC.

The J gene is TRBJ1-1, the V gene TRBV28, with D unclear. Germline V gene sequence: CDR1 MDHEN, CDR2 SYDVKM. Trimming cost V 2 bases and J 8 bases, with 6 bases left between them. The CDR3 contains 11 residues. CDR3 region: CASSLNQEAFF. The CDR3 DNA sequence: TGTGCCAGCAGTTTAAACCAGGAAGCTTTCTTT.

This clone has just a few counts. The V and J genes are TRBV2 and TRBJ2-2, with D unclear. The germline V gene has CDR1 SNHLY and CDR2 FYNNEI. Trimming cost V 7 bases and J 0 bases, with 6 bases left between them. The CDR3 runs to 13 residues. The CDR3 region has the DNA TGTGCCAGCAAGAGACCGAACACCGGGGAGCTGTTTTTT. Its translation is CASKRPNTGELFF.

The chain joins TRBV3-1 (or the pseudogene TRBV3-2) to TRBJ2-5; TRBD2 matches at 7 bases. This CDR3 has 18 residues. CDR1 is LGHDT, CDR2 YNNKEL, per germline (reference sequence). The ends lost 1 base at V and 1 base at J; junction bases unmatched: 12. The CDR3 nucleotides are TGTGCCAGCAGCCAAGGGGTGAGGGTAGCGGGTTTCCAAGAGACCCAGTACTTC. This encodes CASSQGVRVAGFQETQYF.

This sequence joins TRBV6-2 or TRBV6-3 and TRBJ1-1; D is perhaps TRBD1 (5 bases). V lost 6 bases and J 1 base, leaving 21 bases between the germline ends. Germline V lookup: CDR1 MNHEY, CDR2 SVGEGT. This CDR3 comprises 17 residues. The CDR3 bases are TGTGCCAGCAGATACCGGGACCCCCCCCGGAGGAACACTGAAGCTTTCTTT. It translates to CASRYRDPPRRNTEAFF.

The chain combines TRBV15 with TRBJ1-2; D gene uncertain. Trimming stripped 5 bases from V and 5 bases from J, with 12 bases between. The CDR3 covers 13 residues. In germline, CDR1 is LNHNV, CDR2 YYDKDF (reference sequence). The CDR3 protein is CATSPSGVYGYTF. The DNA of the CDR3 is TGTGCCACCAGCCCCTCCGGGGTATATGGCTACACCTTC.